The present TCR beta chain was sequenced within a study of radiotherapy plus CTLA-4 blockade in lung cancer. Study as a whole: Disease control was seen in approximately 29% of patients, objective responses in around 17%.

Study-level points and caveats: Response, reportedly, was best predicted by interferon-beta along with early blood T cell clone dynamics. Clones of tumor-derived TCRs expanded in blood after radiotherapy plus ipilimumab.

As for this clone: Its antigen is unidentified.

V lost 2 bases to trimming and J lost 0 bases, with 10 bases between them. Germline assignment: CDR1 SEHNR and CDR2 FQNEAQ (reference sequence). This CDR3 spans 15 amino acids. Only in-frame clones appear in the TCRdb table, and some are missing; sequencing was by immunoSEQ multiplex PCR. The table has some 110,000 clones, 78% seen once. Participants had chemo-refractory metastatic non-small-cell lung cancer and were treated with focal radiation plus ipilimumab CTLA-4 blockade. This sequence was found in a human donor with non-small cell lung cancer who had a partial response to radiotherapy plus ipilimumab. The sequences come from peripheral blood, collected from a patient treated with radiotherapy plus ipilimumab. The chain employs TRBV7-9 and TRBJ1-2; D is unresolved. CDR3 sequence (DNA): TGTGCCAGCAGCTTACCCACTGTAGCTAACTATGGCTACACCTTC. The encoded protein is CASSLPTVANYGYTF.